The present TCR beta chain was sequenced within a study of T cell changes during pregnancy in multiple sclerosis (dated by TCRdb to the late 2010s). At the level of the whole study: Changes in the T cell repertoire over the course of pregnancy were examined in this study in women with multiple sclerosis.

CDR1 and CDR2 were assigned from the germline V gene (reference sequence) as MNHEY and SMNVEV. V trim: 6 bases; J trim: 1 base; unmatched bases: 10. Spanning cysteine to phenylalanine, the CDR3 consists of 19 amino acids. CDR3 DNA only is kept here, 57 bases in frame from base 1. Concerning this clone itself: Its antigen specificity is not known. The record has no base qualities; no much larger clone is one base away.

The library came from the immunoSEQ multiplex PCR assay. TCRdb retrieved this table from immuneACCESS and kept in-frame rearrangements only. Not all clones are present; in checked studies, unresolved V genes account for under half, and no reason is known for the remainder. For this sample the table gives about 39,000 clones, of which about 88% were detected only once. Of the sample, roughly 4% is held by the ten largest clones. This sequence originates from a female donor with multiple sclerosis, enrolled in a pregnancy study. The chain joins TRBV27 to TRBJ2-3; the central 16 bases match TRBD2. This specimen consisted of CD8+ T cells from peripheral blood mononuclear cells, obtained in the first trimester of pregnancy. The DNA sequence is given as TGTGCCAGCAGGTTGCCGGGGACTAGCGGGGGGGCCCGCACAGATACGCAGTATTTT. This gives the protein CASRLPGTSGGARTDTQYF.